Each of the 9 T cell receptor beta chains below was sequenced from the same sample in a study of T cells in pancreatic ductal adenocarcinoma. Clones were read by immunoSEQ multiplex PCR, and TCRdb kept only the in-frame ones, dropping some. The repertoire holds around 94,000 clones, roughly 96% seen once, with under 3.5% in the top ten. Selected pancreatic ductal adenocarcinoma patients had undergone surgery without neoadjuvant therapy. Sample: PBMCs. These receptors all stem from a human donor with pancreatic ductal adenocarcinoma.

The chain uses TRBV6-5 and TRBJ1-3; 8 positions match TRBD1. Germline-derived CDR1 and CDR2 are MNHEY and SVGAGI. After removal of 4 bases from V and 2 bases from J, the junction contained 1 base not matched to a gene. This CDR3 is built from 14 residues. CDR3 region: CASSWGQAGNTIYF. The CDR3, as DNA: TGTGCCAGCAGTTGGGGACAGGCTGGAAACACCATATATTTT.

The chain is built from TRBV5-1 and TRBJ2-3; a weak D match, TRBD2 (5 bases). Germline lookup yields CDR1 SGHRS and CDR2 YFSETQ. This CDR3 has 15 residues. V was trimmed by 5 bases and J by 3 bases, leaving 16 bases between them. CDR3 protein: CASSLTTFFTDTQYF. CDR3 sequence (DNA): TGCGCCAGCAGTCTGACTACCTTCTTTACAGATACGCAGTATTTT.

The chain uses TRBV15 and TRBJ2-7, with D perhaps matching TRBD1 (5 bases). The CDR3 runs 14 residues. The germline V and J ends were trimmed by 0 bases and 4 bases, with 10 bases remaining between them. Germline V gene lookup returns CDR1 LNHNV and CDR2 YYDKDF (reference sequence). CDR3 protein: CATSRDRRAYEQYF. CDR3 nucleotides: TGTGCCACCAGCAGAGATCGCAGGGCATACGAGCAGTACTTC.

The CDR3 loop reads CAWSVEGSQPQHF. Here the CDR3 DNA reads TGTGCCTGGAGTGTTGAGGGTTCTCAGCCCCAGCATTTT. The V and J genes are TRBV30 and TRBJ1-5, with D unresolved. Between the trimmed V and J ends, which lost 0 bases and 6 bases, there was a span of 9 bases. This CDR3 comprises 13 residues. Germline lookup yields CDR1 GTSNPN and CDR2 SVGIG (reference sequence).

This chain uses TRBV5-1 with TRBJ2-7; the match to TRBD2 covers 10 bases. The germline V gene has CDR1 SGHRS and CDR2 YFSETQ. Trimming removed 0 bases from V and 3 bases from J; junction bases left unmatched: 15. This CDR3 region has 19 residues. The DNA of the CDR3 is TGCGCCAGCAGCTTGGCCTCTAGCGGGAGTTTGAGTAGGGTCTACGAGCAGTACTTC. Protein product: CASSLASSGSLSRVYEQYF. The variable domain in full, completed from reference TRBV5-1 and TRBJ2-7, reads KAGVTQTPRYLIKTRGQQVTLSCSPISGHRSVSWYQQTPGQGLQFLFEYFSETQRNKGNFPGRFSGRQFSNSRSEMNVSTLELGDSALYLCASSLASSGSLSRVYEQYFGPGTRLTVT.

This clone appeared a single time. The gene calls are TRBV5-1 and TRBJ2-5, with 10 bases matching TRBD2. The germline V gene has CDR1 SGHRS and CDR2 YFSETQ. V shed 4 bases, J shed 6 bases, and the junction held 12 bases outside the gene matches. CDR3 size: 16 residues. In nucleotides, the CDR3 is TGCGCCAGCAGCCCCCCGGCGGCTAGCGGGAGAAAGACCCAGTACTTC. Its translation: CASSPPAASGRKTQYF.

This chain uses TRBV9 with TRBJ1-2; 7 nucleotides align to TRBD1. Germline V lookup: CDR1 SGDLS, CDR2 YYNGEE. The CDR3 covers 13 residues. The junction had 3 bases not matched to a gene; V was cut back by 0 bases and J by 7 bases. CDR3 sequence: CASSVGDSSGYTF. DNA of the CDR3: TGTGCCAGCAGCGTAGGGGACAGTAGTGGCTACACCTTC.

CDR3 in DNA: TGTGCCAGCTCACCAGGGACAGGGAATATTGAGACCCAGTACTTC. Translated: CASSPGTGNIETQYF. The chain recombines TRBV18 with TRBJ2-5, with 9 bases identical to TRBD1. The CDR3 runs 15 residues. V shed 2 bases, J shed 5 bases, and the junction held 6 bases outside the gene matches. Germline loops: CDR1 KGHSH, CDR2 LQKENI.

This CDR3 is CASRATHEQFF. CDR3 bases: TGTGCCAGCCGAGCTACGCATGAGCAGTTCTTC. The rearrangement links TRBV7-9 to TRBJ2-1, with unresolved D. V lost 8 bases and J 8 bases, leaving 10 bases between the germline ends. Germline V lookup: CDR1 SEHNR, CDR2 FQNEAQ (reference sequence). There are 11 residues in the CDR3. Supplemented by reference TRBV7-9 and TRBJ2-1, the full variable domain reads DTGVSQNPRHKITKRGQNVTFRCDPISEHNRLYWYRQTLGQGPEFLTYFQNEAQLEKSRLLSDRFSAERPKGSFSTLEIQRTEQGDSAMYLCASRATHEQFFGPGTRLTVL.